One sample yielded the 13 T cell receptor beta chains listed below, sequenced in a study of blood T cell repertoires in COVID-19. Profiled with immunoSEQ multiplex PCR; TCRdb holds only in-frame clones, not every one. The table shows around 420,000 clones, with approximately 88% occurring only once. Sequenced input: PBMCs or T cells enriched from blood (not recorded which). The receptors were gathered from a woman in her forties with acute COVID-19.

J is TRBJ2-1 and V is TRBV27; tentatively, D is TRBD1 (5 bases). This CDR3 comprises 15 residues. Trimming left V 6 bases short and J 2 bases short, with 14 bases between. CDR1 and CDR2 (germline): MNHEY, SMNVEV (reference sequence). CDR3 nucleotide sequence: TGTGCCAGCAGGGATACTCCAGGGACCTACAATGAGCAGTTCTTC. Amino acids: CASRDTPGTYNEQFF.

V usage is TRBV19 and J usage is TRBJ1-5; TRBD1 matches 10 bases. The CDR3 totals 15 residues. Germline V gives CDR1 LNHDA, CDR2 SQIVND (reference sequence). The V segment lost 5 bases and the J segment 3 bases; nucleotides outside the gene matches: 4. The CDR3 DNA is TGTGCCAGTAGTCAGACAGGGGGCTACAATCAGCCCCAGCATTTT. This encodes CASSQTGGYNQPQHF. The whole variable domain, remainder taken from reference TRBV19 and TRBJ1-5, is DGGITQSPKYLFRKEGQNVTLSCEQNLNHDAMYWYRQDPGQGLRLIYYSQIVNDFQKGDIAEGYSVSREKKESFPLTVTSAQKNPTAFYLCASSQTGGYNQPQHFGDGTRLSIL.

This clone has just a few counts. This chain links TRBV10-3 with TRBJ1-1, with 9 bases matching TRBD1. V was clipped by 3 bases and J by 6 bases; unmatched bases: 8. Germline V lookup: CDR1 ENHRY, CDR2 SYGVKD. There are 15 residues in the CDR3. The CDR3 sequence: CAISEQGADKAEAFF. CDR3 nucleotide sequence: TGTGCCATCAGTGAACAGGGGGCAGATAAGGCTGAAGCTTTCTTT.

The chain employs TRBV30 and TRBJ1-1, with a possible D match to TRBD1 (5 bases). The germline V and J ends were trimmed by 3 bases and 3 bases, with 8 bases remaining between them. The CDR3 runs to 12 residues. Germline-derived CDR1 and CDR2 are GTSNPN and SVGIG (reference sequence). CDR3 residues: CAWRGGDTEAFF. CDR3 DNA sequence: TGTGCCTGGAGGGGGGGGGACACTGAAGCTTTCTTT.

The rearrangement links TRBV5-4 to TRBJ2-1; 16 bases are shared with TRBD2. Trimming removed 7 bases from V and 10 bases from J; junction bases left unmatched: 5. CDR1 is SGHNT and CDR2 is YYREEE in the germline V gene (reference sequence). This CDR3 spans 14 amino acids. The CDR3 nucleotides are TGTGCCAGCGAGGGACTAGCGGGGGGGGGCGAGCAGTTCTTC. It is translated as CASEGLAGGGEQFF. The variable domain in full, with the rest retrieved from reference TRBV5-4 and TRBJ2-1, is ETGVTQSPTHLIKTRGQQVTLRCSSQSGHNTVSWYQQALGQGPQFIFQYYREEENGRGNFPPRFSGLQFPNYSSELNVNALELDDSALYLCASEGLAGGGEQFFGPGTRLTVL.

The DNA for the CDR3 is TGTGCTAGTGGTTTGGACCTCCCCGGGGAACCTGAAGCTTTCTTT. Its translation: CASGLDLPGEPEAFF. The chain carries TRBV12-5 and TRBJ1-1, with no clear D. The ends were cut back, 1 base at V and 6 bases at J, with 15 bases in the middle. CDR3 length: 15 residues. The germline V gene encodes CDR1 LGHNT and CDR2 FRNRAP.

This clone was observed a single time. The chain has TRBV15 and TRBJ2-5, with TRBD2 matching over 13 bases. CDR3 length equals 16 residues. From germline, CDR1 is LNHNV and CDR2 YYDKDF (reference sequence). After removal of 5 bases from V and 5 bases from J, the junction contained 8 bases not matched to a gene. As DNA, the CDR3 is TGTGCCACCAGCCGAGGACTAGCGGGGGCCGGGGAGACCCAGTACTTC. This gives the protein CATSRGLAGAGETQYF.

The chain uses TRBV5-5 and TRBJ2-1; 11 bases align to TRBD2. Germline values: CDR1 SGHKS, CDR2 YYEKEE (reference sequence). Unmatched junction bases numbered 6, after V lost 3 bases and J lost 10 bases. The CDR3 spans 14 residues. CDR3 amino acids: CASSSSGGTLEQFF. The CDR3 DNA is TGTGCCAGCAGCTCTAGCGGGGGGACTTTAGAGCAGTTCTTC.

The J gene is TRBJ1-2, the V gene TRBV28; D possibly corresponds to TRBD1 (5 bases). CDR1 MDHEN and CDR2 SYDVKM come from the germline V gene. The CDR3 length is 13 residues. The V end lost 7 bases, the J end lost 6 bases, and 15 bases lay between the germline ends. The CDR3 spells CASKTGGSDGYTF. DNA for the CDR3: TGTGCCAGCAAAACGGGGGGGAGCGATGGCTACACCTTC.

This chain connects TRBV4-1 to TRBJ2-2; D uncertain. Per germline, CDR1 MGHRA and CDR2 YSYEKL. The V gene lost 3 bases and the J gene lost 0 bases, with 14 bases spanning the gap. CDR3 length: 17 amino acids. CDR3 loop: CASSQGSGFANTGELFF. CDR3 nucleotide sequence: TGCGCCAGCAGCCAGGGCTCTGGGTTCGCGAACACCGGGGAGCTGTTTTTT.

This rearrangement joins TRBV7-9 to TRBJ2-3; 7 bases are shared with TRBD2. The J segment lost 1 base and the V segment lost 3 bases, leaving 4 bases of the junction unmatched. CDR3 size: 15 residues. The germline V gene encodes CDR1 SEHNR and CDR2 FQNEAQ (reference sequence). The DNA for the CDR3 is TGTGCCAGCAGCTTGGGTAGCGGGCGCACAGATACGCAGTATTTT. Its protein is CASSLGSGRTDTQYF.

The gene calls are TRBV6-5 and TRBJ1-1; the match to TRBD1 covers 8 bases. Germline lookup yields CDR1 MNHEY and CDR2 SVGAGI. The CDR3 runs 13 residues. Trimming removed 5 bases from V and 4 bases from J; junction bases left unmatched: 3. The CDR3 loop is CASSNTGGTEAFF. The CDR3 DNA reads as TGTGCCAGCAGTAACACAGGGGGCACTGAAGCTTTCTTT.

J is TRBJ1-1 and V is TRBV7-9; unclear D gene. The CDR3 covers 13 residues. In germline, CDR1 is SEHNR, CDR2 FQNEAQ (reference sequence). Trimming cost V 5 bases and J 4 bases, with 11 bases left between them. CDR3 sequence: CASSPLGSTEAFF. CDR3 DNA: TGTGCCAGCAGCCCGTTGGGGAGCACTGAAGCTTTCTTT.